One sample yielded the 2 T cell receptor beta chains listed below, sequenced in a study of blood T cell repertoires in COVID-19. Clones were sequenced by immunoSEQ multiplex PCR, and TCRdb holds only the in-frame ones, with some missing. This table has 45,000 to 50,000 clones, 75% to 90% appearing once. Material for sequencing was peripheral blood. Source of these receptors: a man over 45 with acute or convalescent COVID-19.

The chain recombines TRBV28 with TRBJ1-2; 7 nucleotides agree with TRBD1. V was clipped by 10 bases and J by 4 bases; unmatched bases: 6. CDR3 length equals 12 residues. Per the germline V gene, CDR1 is MDHEN and CDR2 is SYDVKM. CDR3 bases: TGTGCCACCCGGGGACAGCTCTATGGCTACACCTTC. Its protein product is CATRGQLYGYTF.

V usage is TRBV6-2 or TRBV6-3 and J usage is TRBJ2-1, with 8 positions matching TRBD1. Germline assignment: CDR1 MNHEY and CDR2 SVGEGT. The CDR3 sequence is 13 residues long. V gave up 5 bases and J gave up 5 bases; unmatched junction bases: 2. CDR3 coding DNA: TGTGCCAGCAGTGGGACAGGAGACAATGAGCAGTTCTTC. This codes for CASSGTGDNEQFF.